This T cell receptor (beta chain) was identified during a study of blood T cell repertoires in COVID-19 (dated by TCRdb to 2018 to 2020). With regard to the full study: Samples from collaborators originated in the United States, Italy and Spain and spanned both the acute and convalescent phases of COVID-19. The prospective study material was composed of cDNA or gDNA derived from T cells, B-cell-depleted T cells, or PBMCs. The dataset comprised deeply sampled blood TCRbeta repertoires from subjects exposed to, actively infected with, or recovered from COVID-19. The repertoires were released in a freely available public database meant as a resource for research on the immune response to SARS-CoV-2. Samples came from the ongoing ImmuneRACE study (first 160 participants) plus 1,254 subjects from 6 global collaborators. Sample metadata almost always included a de-identified subject ID, COVID-19 status, age in years and sex. Where HLA class I and class II types were available, the types were taken from metadata supplied by the sample provider, not from assay-based typing.

Per the germline V gene, MNHEY is the CDR1 and SVGAGI is the CDR2. From cysteine to phenylalanine, the CDR3 is 13 amino acids long. Only the CDR3 region is kept as DNA, spanning 39 bases read in frame from base 1. The trim is 5 bases for V and 1 base for J, with a gap of 7 bases between the germline ends. As concerns this clone: Its antigen target is currently unknown. Per-nucleotide qualities are absent, and no much larger clonotype sits a single base away.

TCRbeta CDR3 regions were amplified from genomic DNA by means of the immunoSEQ Assay, a bias-controlled multiplex PCR. In the paper's pipeline: The number of nucleated cells in each sample was estimated by amplification of reference gene primers within the assay. To quantify the absolute abundance of each unique TCRbeta CDR3 rearrangement, sequence reads were collapsed and filtered. For each sample, productive Simpson clonality was calculated as the square root of Simpson's diversity index over productive rearrangements. Here the immuneACCESS table is served through TCRdb, limited to in-frame sequences with V and J called. Missing clones are a known gap in these copies; in checked studies unresolved V genes cover under half, and the rest lacks a known reason. That table furnishes V, J and clone size, whereas the DNA furnished D and trimming. The sample table shows about 230,000 clones, and 75% to 85% are seen once. The ten largest clones represent 1.4% of the sample.

Another Seattle source contributed samples from volunteer blood donors who had recovered from COVID-19. Collaborating institutions collected whole blood in K2EDTA tubes following their own protocols. Collaborator samples were shipped for TCRbeta analysis as frozen whole blood, isolated PBMCs, or DNA extracted from either sample type. Overall study results and their limits: The amount of clinical and demographic metadata varied by source and participant and was provided uncurated.

Sequenced: peripheral blood. The chain uses TRBV6-5 and TRBJ2-3; no D gene can be assigned with confidence. This sequence originates from a woman aged 40-49 years who had recovered from COVID-19. The CDR3 sequence is CASSQSGTDTQYF. The base sequence is TGTGCCAGCAGTCAGTCTGGCACAGATACGCAGTATTTT.